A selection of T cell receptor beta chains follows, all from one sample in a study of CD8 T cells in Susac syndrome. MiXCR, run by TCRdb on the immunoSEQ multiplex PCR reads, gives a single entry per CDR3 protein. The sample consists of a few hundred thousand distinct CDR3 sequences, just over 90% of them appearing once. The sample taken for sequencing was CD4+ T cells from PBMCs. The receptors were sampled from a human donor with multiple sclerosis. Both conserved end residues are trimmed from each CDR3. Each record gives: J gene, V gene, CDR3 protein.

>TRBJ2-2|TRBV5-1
ASTGGVANTGELF
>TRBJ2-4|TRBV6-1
ASRASGTGNIQY
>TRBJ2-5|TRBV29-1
SVGLVLGTQY
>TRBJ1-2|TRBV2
ASTPMDKASYGYT
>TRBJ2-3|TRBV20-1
SARVVTGGLTDTQY
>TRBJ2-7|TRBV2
ASSADRGNYEQY
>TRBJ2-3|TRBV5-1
ASSLVQGAADTQY
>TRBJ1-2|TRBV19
ASQDRGLVGYT
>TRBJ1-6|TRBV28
ASSTGDINPPLH
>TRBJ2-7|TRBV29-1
SVAKGSGSYEQY
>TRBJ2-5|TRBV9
ASGTGGLQETQY
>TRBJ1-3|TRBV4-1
ASSQERGGAGNTIY
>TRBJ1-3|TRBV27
ASSSTAFSGNTIY
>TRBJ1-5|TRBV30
AWSVSLRNQPQH
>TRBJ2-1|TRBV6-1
ATNRGGLGNEQF
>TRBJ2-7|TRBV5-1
ASSFTSGATYEQY
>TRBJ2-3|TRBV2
ANSLSGGVTDTQY
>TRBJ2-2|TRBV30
AWGSTGELF
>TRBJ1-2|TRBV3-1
ASSQSPTRSRGYT
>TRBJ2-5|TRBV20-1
SALGTPVGETQY
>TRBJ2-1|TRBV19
ASSEHNEQF
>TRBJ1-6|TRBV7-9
ASSPFLGGSNSPLH
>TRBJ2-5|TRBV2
ASSERGRETQY
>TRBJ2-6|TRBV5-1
ASSPRTGGYGANVLT
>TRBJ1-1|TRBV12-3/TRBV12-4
ASSPGQPSTEAF
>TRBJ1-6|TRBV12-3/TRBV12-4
ASRRQGVGSPLH
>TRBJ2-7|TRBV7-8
ASSTLDRANAYEQY
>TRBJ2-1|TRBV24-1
ATSDLPYNEQF
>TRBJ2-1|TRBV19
ASSLDRDNEQF
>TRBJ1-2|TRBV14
ASSQDKRRGGYT
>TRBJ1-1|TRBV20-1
SAPPGLSNTEAF
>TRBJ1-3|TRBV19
ASSIGQSGNTIY
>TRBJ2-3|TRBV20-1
SARVVSGGGSTDTQY